Presented here are 16 T cell receptor beta chains from one specimen sequenced in a study of cytomegalovirus exposure and HLA in healthy donors. The PCR employed 60 Vbeta primers together with 13 Jbeta primers. Sequencing was performed with immunoSEQ multiplex PCR; in TCRdb, only in-frame clones are kept and a portion is missing. Altogether 85,000 to 100,000 clones are present, roughly 60% being singletons, with the ten largest covering approximately 2.2%. The source material was PBMCs. The receptors come from a human donor in good health.

The chain employs TRBV19 and TRBJ1-3; D is ambiguous. V was cut by 5 bases and J by 3 bases, with 8 bases left in between. CDR3 length: 13 residues. Germline V gene data show CDR1 as LNHDA and CDR2 as SQIVND (reference sequence). The chain's CDR3 is CASSVSGGNTIYF. CDR3 bases: TGTGCCAGTAGTGTCTCGGGTGGAAACACCATATATTTT.

The genes are TRBV18 and TRBJ2-5, with TRBD2 matching over 8 bases. Germline trimming cut 3 bases from V and 2 bases from J; bases unmatched to any gene: 8. The CDR3 has 16 residues. Germline-derived CDR1 and CDR2 are KGHSH and LQKENI. The CDR3 coding sequence is TGTGCCAGCTCACCTCGTGTAGCGGGGAGACAAGAGACCCAGTACTTC. Translation: CASSPRVAGRQETQYF.

The chain carries TRBV2 and TRBJ1-6; TRBD1 matches 9 bases. J lost 9 bases, V lost 5 bases, and 5 bases had no gene match. Germline V gene lookup returns CDR1 SNHLY and CDR2 FYNNEI. The CDR3 extends over 14 amino acids. CDR3 in amino acids: CASSTQGAGSPLHF. The CDR3, as DNA: TGTGCCAGCAGTACACAGGGGGCTGGTTCACCCCTCCACTTT.

This clone has just a few counts. The V and J genes are TRBV13 and TRBJ2-7; 9 bases match TRBD1. CDR1 and CDR2 (germline): PRHDT, FYEKMQ (reference sequence). CDR3 length equals 14 residues. With V trimmed by 5 bases and J by 5 bases, 7 bases remained unmatched. CDR3 nucleotides: TGTGCCAGCAGCCCGGGACAGGGAAGGGACGAGCAGTACTTC. This gives the protein CASSPGQGRDEQYF.

The chain is built from TRBV7-2 and TRBJ1-1; 8 positions agree with TRBD1. J was trimmed by 3 bases and V by 5 bases; bases with no gene match: 8. CDR3 length: 15 residues. Germline CDR1 SGHTA, CDR2 FQGNSA. CDR3 coding DNA: TGTGCCAGCAGCCCTCCGGGACAGGCGCACACTGAAGCTTTCTTT. Protein product: CASSPPGQAHTEAFF.

This chain connects TRBV11-3 to TRBJ1-1, with unresolved D. V was clipped by 8 bases and J by 1 base, with 11 bases between them. This CDR3 region has 13 residues. Germline V CDR1 and CDR2: SGHNT, YENEEA. The CDR3 nucleotides are TGTGCCAGCCTTCGGGGAAGGAACACTGAAGCTTTCTTT. Its translation is CASLRGRNTEAFF.

V gene TRBV2 combines with J gene TRBJ1-1; TRBD1 aligns across 7 bases. Germline trimming cut 8 bases from V and 0 bases from J; bases unmatched to any gene: 3. CDR3 length: 13 residues. Germline assignment: CDR1 SNHLY and CDR2 FYNNEI. The CDR3 sequence is CASSGQLNTEAFF. The CDR3 nucleotides read TGTGCCAGCTCGGGACAGCTGAACACTGAAGCTTTCTTT.

This rearrangement joins TRBV5-6 to TRBJ2-5; possible D gene TRBD1, 6 bases. V lost 3 bases and J 4 bases, leaving 19 bases between the germline ends. Germline CDR1 is SGHDT and CDR2 is YYEEEE. This CDR3 spans 16 amino acids. The CDR3: CASSSSIRTVGETQYF. The CDR3 bases are TGTGCCAGCAGCTCCTCCATTAGGACAGTGGGAGAGACCCAGTACTTC.

The V call is TRBV5-1, the J call TRBJ1-4; the D is unclear. The V and J ends lost 4 bases and 0 bases respectively, with 10 bases between them. The germline V gene has CDR1 SGHRS and CDR2 YFSETQ. The CDR3 is 15 amino acids. The chain's CDR3 is CASSASGTTNEKLFF. The DNA for the CDR3 is TGCGCCAGCAGCGCCTCCGGGACAACTAATGAAAAACTGTTTTTT.

The rearrangement uses TRBV5-1 and TRBJ2-7; possible D gene TRBD1, 7 bases. The CDR3 contains 14 residues. Trimming removed 0 bases from V and 3 bases from J, with 10 bases in between. Per germline, CDR1 SGHRS and CDR2 YFSETQ. The CDR3 DNA reads TGCGCCAGCAGCTTGGGACAGGGAGGCTACGAGCAGTACTTC. Its protein is CASSLGQGGYEQYF.

V usage is TRBV2 and J usage is TRBJ2-3; tentatively, D is TRBD2 (6 bases). The CDR3 runs 14 residues. Germline loops: CDR1 SNHLY, CDR2 FYNNEI. V lost 2 bases and J 0 bases, leaving 6 bases between the germline ends. The CDR3 spells CASSELASTDTQYF. As DNA, the CDR3 is TGTGCCAGCAGTGAACTAGCGAGCACAGATACGCAGTATTTT.

The rearrangement joins TRBV5-1 to TRBJ2-7, with TRBD1 matching over 8 bases. Germline V lookup: CDR1 SGHRS, CDR2 YFSETQ. This CDR3 has 18 amino acids. V was pared by 4 bases and J by 2 bases, with 17 bases of the junction left unmatched. The CDR3 is CASSARVAPGQAAYEQYF. CDR3 DNA sequence: TGCGCCAGCAGCGCCCGGGTGGCTCCGGGACAGGCGGCCTACGAGCAGTACTTC.

As regards this clone: A read error may produce the germline difference seen at one junction end. This chain uses TRBV5-1 with TRBJ2-5; D may be TRBD2 (6 bases). CDR1 is SGHRS, CDR2 YFSETQ, per germline. The CDR3 is made up of 11 amino acids. The CDR3 coding sequence is TGCGCCAGCAGCCTGGGGGACTCAAAAAACTTC. Translating gives CASSLGDSKNF.

A word on this clone: This sample also contains other DNA sequences that code for the same CDR3. This chain uses TRBV4-3 with TRBJ2-3; 12 bases are shared with TRBD2. The CDR3 totals 16 residues. Per the germline V gene, CDR1 is LGHNA and CDR2 is YSLEER. The ends lost 2 bases at V and 1 base at J; junction bases unmatched: 1. CDR3 amino acids: CASSQLAGGRTDTQYF. For the CDR3, the DNA is TGCGCCAGCAGCCAACTAGCGGGGGGGCGCACAGATACGCAGTATTTT.

The chain recombines TRBV30 with TRBJ1-2, with 9 bases matching TRBD1. There are 13 residues in the CDR3. Trimming cost V 2 bases and J 7 bases; bases outside gene matches: 5. Looked up from germline, CDR1 is GTSNPN and CDR2 is SVGIG (reference sequence). Here the CDR3 DNA reads TGTGCCTGGAGTCCATACAGGGGGCTTGGCTACACCTTC. Encoded protein: CAWSPYRGLGYTF.

The chain couples TRBV10-3 to TRBJ1-1; D call uncertain. The CDR3 consists of 15 residues. Deletions cut 0 bases from V and 1 base from J, with 9 bases between. Germline CDR1 and CDR2: ENHRY and SYGVKD. The CDR3 is CAISESNTANTEAFF. DNA for the CDR3: TGTGCCATCAGTGAGTCGAATACAGCGAACACTGAAGCTTTCTTT.